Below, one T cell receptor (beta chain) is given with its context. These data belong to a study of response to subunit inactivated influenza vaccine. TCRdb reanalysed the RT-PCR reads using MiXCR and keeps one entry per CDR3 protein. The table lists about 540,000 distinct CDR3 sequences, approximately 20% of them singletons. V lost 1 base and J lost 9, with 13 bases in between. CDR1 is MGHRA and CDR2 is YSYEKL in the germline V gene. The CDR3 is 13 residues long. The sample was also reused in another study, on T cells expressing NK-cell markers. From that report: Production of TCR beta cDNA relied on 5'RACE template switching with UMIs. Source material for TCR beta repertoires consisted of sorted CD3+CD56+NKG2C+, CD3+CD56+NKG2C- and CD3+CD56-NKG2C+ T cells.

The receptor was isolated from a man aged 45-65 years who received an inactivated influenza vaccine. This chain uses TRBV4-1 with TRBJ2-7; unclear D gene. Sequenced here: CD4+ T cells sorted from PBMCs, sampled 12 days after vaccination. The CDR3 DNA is TGCGCCAGCAGCCAAGCGTCCCAGGCTAGGCAGTACTTC. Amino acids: CASSQASQARQYF.